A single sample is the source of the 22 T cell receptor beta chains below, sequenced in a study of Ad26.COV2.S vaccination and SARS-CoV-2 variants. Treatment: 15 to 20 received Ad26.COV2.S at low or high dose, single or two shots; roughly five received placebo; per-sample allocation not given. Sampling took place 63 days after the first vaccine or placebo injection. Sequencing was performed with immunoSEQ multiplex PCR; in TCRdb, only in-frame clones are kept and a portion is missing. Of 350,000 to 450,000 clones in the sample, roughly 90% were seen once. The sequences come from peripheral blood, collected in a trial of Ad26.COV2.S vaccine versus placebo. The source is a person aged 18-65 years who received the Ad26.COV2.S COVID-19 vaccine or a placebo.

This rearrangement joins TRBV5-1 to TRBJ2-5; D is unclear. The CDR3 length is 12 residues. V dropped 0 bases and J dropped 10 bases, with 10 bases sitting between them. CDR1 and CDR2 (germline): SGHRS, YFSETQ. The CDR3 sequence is CASSLEPWDQYF. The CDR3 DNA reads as TGCGCCAGCAGCTTGGAGCCGTGGGACCAGTACTTC.

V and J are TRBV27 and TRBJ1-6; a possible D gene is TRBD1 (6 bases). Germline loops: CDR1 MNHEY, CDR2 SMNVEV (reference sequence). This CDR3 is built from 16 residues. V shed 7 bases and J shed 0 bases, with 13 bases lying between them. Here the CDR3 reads CASTYRESSYNSPLHF. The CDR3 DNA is TGTGCCAGCACGTACAGGGAAAGCTCCTATAATTCACCCCTCCACTTT.

The CDR3 DNA reads as TGTGCCAGCAGTTACTCACATACGCAGTATTTT. It is translated as CASSYSHTQYF. The V and J genes are TRBV6-5 and TRBJ2-3, with D uncertain. The germline CDR1 and CDR2 sequences are MNHEY and SVGAGI. The V and J ends lost 0 bases and 7 bases respectively, with 2 bases between them. The CDR3 extends over 11 amino acids.

As DNA, the CDR3 is TGTGCCAGCAGTTCCCTATTACGGGGGCTTAATTCACCCCTCCACTTT. Its translation: CASSSLLRGLNSPLHF. This chain connects TRBV27 to TRBJ1-6; D possibly corresponds to TRBD1 (6 bases). Per germline, CDR1 MNHEY and CDR2 SMNVEV (reference sequence). Trimming stripped 4 bases from V and 6 bases from J, with 16 bases between. The CDR3 consists of 16 residues.

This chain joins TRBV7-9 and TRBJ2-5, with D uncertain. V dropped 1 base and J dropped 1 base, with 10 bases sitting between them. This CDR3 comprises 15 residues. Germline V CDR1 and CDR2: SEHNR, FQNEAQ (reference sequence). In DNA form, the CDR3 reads TGTGCCAGCAGCTTAGGCGGTCAGCCCCAAGAGACCCAGTACTTC. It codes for CASSLGGQPQETQYF.

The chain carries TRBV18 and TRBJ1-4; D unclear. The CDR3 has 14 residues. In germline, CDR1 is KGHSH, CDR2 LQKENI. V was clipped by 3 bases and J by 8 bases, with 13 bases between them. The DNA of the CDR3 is TGTGCCAGCTCACCGGAAAGAAAAGGGGAAAAACTGTTTTTT. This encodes CASSPERKGEKLFF.

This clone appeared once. The chain's CDR3 is CASSIDKFPRWEGAKNIQYF. In nucleotides, the CDR3 is TGTGCCAGTAGTATAGATAAGTTTCCCCGATGGGAGGGAGCCAAAAACATTCAGTACTTC. This chain connects TRBV19 to TRBJ2-4, with 7 bases identical to TRBD2. This CDR3 region has 20 residues. The germline V gene has CDR1 LNHDA and CDR2 SQIVND (reference sequence). The V gene end was trimmed by 0 bases and the J gene end by 0 bases; junction bases not matched to a gene: 14.

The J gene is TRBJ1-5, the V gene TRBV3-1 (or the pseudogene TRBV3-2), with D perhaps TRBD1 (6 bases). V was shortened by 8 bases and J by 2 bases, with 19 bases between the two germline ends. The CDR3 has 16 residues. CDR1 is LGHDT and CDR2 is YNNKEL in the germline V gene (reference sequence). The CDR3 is CASGPQSGGRNQPQHF. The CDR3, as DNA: TGTGCCAGCGGACCGCAATCCGGGGGCCGCAATCAGCCCCAGCATTTT.

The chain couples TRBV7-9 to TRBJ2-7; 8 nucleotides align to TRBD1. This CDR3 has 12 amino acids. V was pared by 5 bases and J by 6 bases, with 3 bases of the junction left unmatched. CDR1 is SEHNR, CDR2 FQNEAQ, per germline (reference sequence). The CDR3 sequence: CASSVDRGEQYF. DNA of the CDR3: TGTGCCAGCAGCGTCGACAGGGGCGAGCAGTACTTC.

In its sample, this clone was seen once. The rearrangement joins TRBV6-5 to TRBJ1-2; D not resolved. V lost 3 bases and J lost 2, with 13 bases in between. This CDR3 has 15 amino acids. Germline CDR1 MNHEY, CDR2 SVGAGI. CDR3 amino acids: CASSYSGPRNYGYTF. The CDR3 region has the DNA TGTGCCAGCAGTTATTCTGGACCGCGGAACTATGGCTACACCTTC.

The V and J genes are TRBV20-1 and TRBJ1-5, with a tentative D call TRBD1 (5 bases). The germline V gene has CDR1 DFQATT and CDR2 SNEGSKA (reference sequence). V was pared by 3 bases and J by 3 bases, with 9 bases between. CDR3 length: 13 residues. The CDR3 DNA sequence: TGCAGTGCTAGTGGGGGTACCAATCAGCCCCAGCATTTT. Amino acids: CSASGGTNQPQHF.

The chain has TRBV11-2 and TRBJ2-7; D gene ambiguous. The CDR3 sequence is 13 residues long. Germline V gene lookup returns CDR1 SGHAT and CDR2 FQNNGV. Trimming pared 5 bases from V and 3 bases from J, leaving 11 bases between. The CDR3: CASSPIIIYEQYF. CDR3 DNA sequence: TGTGCCAGCAGCCCGATAATTATCTACGAGCAGTACTTC.

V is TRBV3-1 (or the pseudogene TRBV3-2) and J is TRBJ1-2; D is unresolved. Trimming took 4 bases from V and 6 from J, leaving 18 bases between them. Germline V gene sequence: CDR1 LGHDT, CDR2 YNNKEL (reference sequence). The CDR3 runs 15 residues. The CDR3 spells CASSPPGFSRNGYTF. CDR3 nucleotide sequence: TGTGCCAGCAGCCCACCGGGTTTCTCGAGGAATGGCTACACCTTC.

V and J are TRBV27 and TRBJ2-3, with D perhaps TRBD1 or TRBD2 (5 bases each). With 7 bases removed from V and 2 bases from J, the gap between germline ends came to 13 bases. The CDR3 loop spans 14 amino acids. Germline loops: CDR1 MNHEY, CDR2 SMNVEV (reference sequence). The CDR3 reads CASTGLGLTDTQYF. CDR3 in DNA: TGTGCCAGCACCGGACTGGGGCTCACAGATACGCAGTATTTT.

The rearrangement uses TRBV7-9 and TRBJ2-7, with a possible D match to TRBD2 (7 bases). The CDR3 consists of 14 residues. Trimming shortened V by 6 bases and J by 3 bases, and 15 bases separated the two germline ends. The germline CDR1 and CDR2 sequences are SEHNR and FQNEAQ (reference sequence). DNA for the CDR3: TGTGCCAGCAGTGGAGGGAGGGACATCTACGAGCAGTACTTC. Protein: CASSGGRDIYEQYF.

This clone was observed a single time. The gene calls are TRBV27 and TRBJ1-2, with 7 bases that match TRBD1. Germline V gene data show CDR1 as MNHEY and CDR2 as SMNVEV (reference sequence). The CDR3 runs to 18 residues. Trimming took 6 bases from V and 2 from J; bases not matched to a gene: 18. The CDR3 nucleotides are TGTGCCAGCAGGCGTATTATGGGAGGGGGCCCCCCCAACTATGGCTACACCTTC. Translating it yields CASRRIMGGGPPNYGYTF.

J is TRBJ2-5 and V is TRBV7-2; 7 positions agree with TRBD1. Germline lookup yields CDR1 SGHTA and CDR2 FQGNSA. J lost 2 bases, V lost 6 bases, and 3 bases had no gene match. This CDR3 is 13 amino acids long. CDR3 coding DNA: TGTGCCAGCAGGAAGGGACAGCAAGAGACCCAGTACTTC. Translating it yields CASRKGQQETQYF.

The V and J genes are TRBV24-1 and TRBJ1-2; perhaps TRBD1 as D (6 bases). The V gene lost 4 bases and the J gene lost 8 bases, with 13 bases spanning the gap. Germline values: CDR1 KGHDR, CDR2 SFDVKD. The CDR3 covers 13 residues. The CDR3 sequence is CATSDRDRSGYTF. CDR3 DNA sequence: TGTGCCACCAGTGACCGAGACAGGTCCGGCTACACCTTC.

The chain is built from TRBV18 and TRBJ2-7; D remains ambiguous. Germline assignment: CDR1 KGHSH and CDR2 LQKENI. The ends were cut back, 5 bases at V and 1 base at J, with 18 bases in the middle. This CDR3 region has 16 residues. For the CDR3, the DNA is TGTGCCAGCTCAACCGCAGATCAGACTGGATCCTACGAGCAGTACTTC. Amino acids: CASSTADQTGSYEQYF. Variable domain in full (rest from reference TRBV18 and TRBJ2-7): NAGVMQNPRHLVRRRGQEARLRCSPMKGHSHVYWYRQLPEEGLKFMVYLQKENIIDESGMPKERFSAEFPKEGPSILRIQQVVRGDSAAYFCASSTADQTGSYEQYFGPGTRLTVT.

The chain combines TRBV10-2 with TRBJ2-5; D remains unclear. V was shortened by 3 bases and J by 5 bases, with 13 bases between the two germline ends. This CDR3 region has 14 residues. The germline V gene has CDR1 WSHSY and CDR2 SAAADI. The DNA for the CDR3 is TGCGCCAGCAGTGATAGGGTTGGCAAGGAGACCCAGTACTTC. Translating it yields CASSDRVGKETQYF.

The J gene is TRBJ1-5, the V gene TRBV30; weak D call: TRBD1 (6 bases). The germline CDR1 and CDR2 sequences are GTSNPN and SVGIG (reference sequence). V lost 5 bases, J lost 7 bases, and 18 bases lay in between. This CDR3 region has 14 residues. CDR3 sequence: CAWGTQGSSQPQHF. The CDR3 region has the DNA TGTGCCTGGGGGACTCAGGGGAGCAGCCAGCCCCAGCATTTT.

Written as DNA, the CDR3 is TGTGCCAGCAGCTTGGGGAACAGGAAAATTACGACGGAGCAGTACTTC. Its translation is CASSLGNRKITTEQYF. The V call is TRBV5-6, the J call TRBJ2-7; TRBD1 might be the D (5 bases). The CDR3 length is 16 residues. V shed 0 bases and J shed 7 bases, with 20 bases lying between them. The germline CDR1 and CDR2 sequences are SGHDT and YYEEEE.